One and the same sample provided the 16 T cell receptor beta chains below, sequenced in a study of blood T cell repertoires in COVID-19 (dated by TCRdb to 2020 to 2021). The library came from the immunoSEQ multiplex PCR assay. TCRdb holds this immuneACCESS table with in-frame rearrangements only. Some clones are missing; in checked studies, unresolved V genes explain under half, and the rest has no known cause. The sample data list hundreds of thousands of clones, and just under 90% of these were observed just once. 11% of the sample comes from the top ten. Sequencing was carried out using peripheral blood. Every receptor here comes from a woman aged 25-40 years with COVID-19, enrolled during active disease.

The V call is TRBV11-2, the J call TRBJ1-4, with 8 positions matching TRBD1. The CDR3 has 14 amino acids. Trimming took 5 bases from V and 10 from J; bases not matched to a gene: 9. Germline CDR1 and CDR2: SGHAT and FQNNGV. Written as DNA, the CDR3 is TGTGCCAGCAGCCTCGGACCCACAGGGGGAAAACTGTTTTTT. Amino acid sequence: CASSLGPTGGKLFF.

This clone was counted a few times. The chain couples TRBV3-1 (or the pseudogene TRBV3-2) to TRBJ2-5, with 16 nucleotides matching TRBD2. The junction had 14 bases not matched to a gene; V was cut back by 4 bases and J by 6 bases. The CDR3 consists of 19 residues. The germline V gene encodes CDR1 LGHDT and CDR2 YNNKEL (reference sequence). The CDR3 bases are TGTGCCAGCAGCCGAGGGACTAGCGGGGGGGCCAGAACTGGGAAGACCCAGTACTTC. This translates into CASSRGTSGGARTGKTQYF.

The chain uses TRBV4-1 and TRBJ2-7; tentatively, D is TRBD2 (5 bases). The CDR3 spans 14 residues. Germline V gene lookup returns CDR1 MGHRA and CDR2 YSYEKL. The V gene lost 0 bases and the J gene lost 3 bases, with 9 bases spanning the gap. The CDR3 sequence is CASSQERVSYEQYF. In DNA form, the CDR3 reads TGCGCCAGCAGCCAAGAGAGGGTGAGCTACGAGCAGTACTTC.

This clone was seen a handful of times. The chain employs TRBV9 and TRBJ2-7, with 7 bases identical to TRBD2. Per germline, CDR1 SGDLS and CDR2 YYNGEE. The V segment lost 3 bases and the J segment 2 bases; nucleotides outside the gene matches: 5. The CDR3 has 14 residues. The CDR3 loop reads CASSADRGAYEQYF. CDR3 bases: TGTGCCAGCAGCGCGGACCGGGGGGCCTACGAGCAGTACTTC.

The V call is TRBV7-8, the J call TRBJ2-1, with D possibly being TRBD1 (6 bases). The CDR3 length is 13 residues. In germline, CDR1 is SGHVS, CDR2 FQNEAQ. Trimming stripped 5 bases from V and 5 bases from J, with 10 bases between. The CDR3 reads CASSPDRHNEQFF. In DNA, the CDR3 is TGTGCCAGCAGCCCGGACAGACACAATGAGCAGTTCTTC.

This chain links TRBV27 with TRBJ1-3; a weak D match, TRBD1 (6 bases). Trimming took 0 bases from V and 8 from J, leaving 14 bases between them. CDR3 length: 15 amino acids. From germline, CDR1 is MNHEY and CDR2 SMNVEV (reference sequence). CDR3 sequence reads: CASSLSGGAVDTIYF. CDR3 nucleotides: TGTGCCAGCAGTTTATCAGGGGGGGCGGTGGACACCATATATTTT.

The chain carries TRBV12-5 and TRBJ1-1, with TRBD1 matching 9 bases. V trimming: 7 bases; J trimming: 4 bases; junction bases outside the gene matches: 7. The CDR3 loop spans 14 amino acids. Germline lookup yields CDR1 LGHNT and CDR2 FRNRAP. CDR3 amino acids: CASAYLTGGTEAFF. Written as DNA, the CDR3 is TGTGCTAGTGCCTACCTGACAGGGGGCACTGAAGCTTTCTTT. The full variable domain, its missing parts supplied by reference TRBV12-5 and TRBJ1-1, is DARVTQTPRHKVTEMGQEVTMRCQPILGHNTVFWYRQTMMQGLELLAYFRNRAPLDDSGMPKDRFSAEMPDATLATLKIQPSEPRDSAVYFCASAYLTGGTEAFFGQGTRLTVV.

The CDR3 DNA sequence: TGTGCCAGCAGTGTCAGGGGCTTTAGTTTTGGCTACACCTTC. As protein: CASSVRGFSFGYTF. V usage is TRBV25-1 and J usage is TRBJ1-2, with D maybe TRBD1 (6 bases). The CDR3 has 14 amino acids. In germline, CDR1 is MGHDK, CDR2 SYGVNS. The V end lost 4 bases, the J end lost 7 bases, and 16 bases lay between the germline ends.

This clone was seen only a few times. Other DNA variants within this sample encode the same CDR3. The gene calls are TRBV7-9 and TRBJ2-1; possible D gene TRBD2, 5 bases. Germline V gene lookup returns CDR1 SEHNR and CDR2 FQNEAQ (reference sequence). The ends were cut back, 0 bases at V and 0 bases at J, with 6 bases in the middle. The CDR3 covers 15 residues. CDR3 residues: CASSLAGSSYNEQFF. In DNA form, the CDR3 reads TGTGCCAGCAGCTTAGCAGGGAGCTCCTACAATGAGCAGTTCTTC.

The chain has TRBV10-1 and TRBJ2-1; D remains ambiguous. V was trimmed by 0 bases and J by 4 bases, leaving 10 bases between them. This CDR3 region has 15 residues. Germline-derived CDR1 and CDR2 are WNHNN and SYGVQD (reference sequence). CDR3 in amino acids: CASSESNRVYNEQFF. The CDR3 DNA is TGCGCCAGCAGTGAGTCGAACCGGGTATACAATGAGCAGTTCTTC.

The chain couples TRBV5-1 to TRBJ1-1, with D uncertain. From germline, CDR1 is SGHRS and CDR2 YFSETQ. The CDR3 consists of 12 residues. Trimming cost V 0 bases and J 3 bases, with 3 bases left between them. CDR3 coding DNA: TGCGCCAGCAGCTTGGCCGACACTGAAGCTTTCTTT. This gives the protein CASSLADTEAFF.

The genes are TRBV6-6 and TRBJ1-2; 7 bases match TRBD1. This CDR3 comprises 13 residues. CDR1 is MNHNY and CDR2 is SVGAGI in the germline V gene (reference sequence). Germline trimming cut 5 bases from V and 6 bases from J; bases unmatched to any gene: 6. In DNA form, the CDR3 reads TGTGCCAGCAGTGACCCGACAGGGAATGGCTACACCTTC. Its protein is CASSDPTGNGYTF.

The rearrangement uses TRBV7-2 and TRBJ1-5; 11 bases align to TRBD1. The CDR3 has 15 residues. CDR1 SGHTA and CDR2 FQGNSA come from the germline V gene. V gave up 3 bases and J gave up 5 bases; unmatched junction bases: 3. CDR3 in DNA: TGTGCCAGCAGCTTGGGACAGGGGGTCTATCAGCCCCAGCATTTT. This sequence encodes CASSLGQGVYQPQHF.

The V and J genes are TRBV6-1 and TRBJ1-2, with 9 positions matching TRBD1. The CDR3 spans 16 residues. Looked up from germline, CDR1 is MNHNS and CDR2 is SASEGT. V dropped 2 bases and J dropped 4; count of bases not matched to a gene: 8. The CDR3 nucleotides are TGTGCCAGCAGTGAAACCATCGGGACAGGGTTCTATGGCTACACCTTC. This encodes CASSETIGTGFYGYTF.

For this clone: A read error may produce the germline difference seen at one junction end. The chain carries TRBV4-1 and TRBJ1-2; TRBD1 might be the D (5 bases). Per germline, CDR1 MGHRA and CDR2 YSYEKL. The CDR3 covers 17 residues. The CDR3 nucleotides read TGCGCCAGCAGTCAAGGTCCCCTACGCAGGGTCAACTATGGCTACACCTTC. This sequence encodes CASSQGPLRRVNYGYTF.

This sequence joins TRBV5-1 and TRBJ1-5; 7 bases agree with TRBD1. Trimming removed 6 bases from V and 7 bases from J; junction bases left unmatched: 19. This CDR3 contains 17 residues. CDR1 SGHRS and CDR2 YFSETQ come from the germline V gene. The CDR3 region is CASMNPHRQGLEQPQHF. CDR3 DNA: TGCGCCAGCATGAATCCTCACCGACAGGGACTTGAACAGCCCCAGCATTTT.